This TCR beta chain was identified in a study of CD8 T cells in ankylosing spondylitis. This clonotype was counted a few times. Its antigen is undetermined. Study-level points and caveats: A motif in TCR beta, a set of several highly homologous variants, appeared characteristic of ankylosing spondylitis blood.

Germline V gene lookup returns CDR1 SQVTM and CDR2 ANQGSEA. The CDR3 spans 11 residues. Deletions cut 7 bases from V and 4 bases from J, with 10 bases between. TCRdb redid the calling of the 5' RACE reads with MiXCR, one entry per CDR3 protein. This repertoire shows about 390,000 distinct CDR3 sequences, about 22% found once; its top ten account for around 17%. Sequencing was carried out using blood, either unsorted or a sorted T cell fraction (not recorded which). This receptor was identified in a male donor with ankylosing spondylitis. This chain uses TRBV29-1 with TRBJ2-5; D is unresolved. Here the CDR3 reads CSAGESETQYF. In DNA, the CDR3 is TGCAGCGCTGGAGAATCAGAGACCCAGTACTTC.